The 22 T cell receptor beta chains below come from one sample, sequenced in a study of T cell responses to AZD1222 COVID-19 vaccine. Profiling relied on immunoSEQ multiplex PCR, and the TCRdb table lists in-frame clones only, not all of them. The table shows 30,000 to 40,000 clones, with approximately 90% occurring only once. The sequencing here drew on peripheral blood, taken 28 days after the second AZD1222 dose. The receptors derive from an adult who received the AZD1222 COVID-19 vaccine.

This CDR3 is CATSRGAPRGDTQYF. As DNA, the CDR3 is TGTGCCACCAGCAGAGGCGCCCCCCGAGGGGATACGCAGTATTTT. The gene calls are TRBV15 and TRBJ2-3; D is perhaps TRBD2 (5 bases). CDR3 size: 15 residues. The germline V gene has CDR1 LNHNV and CDR2 YYDKDF (reference sequence). V dropped 1 base and J dropped 6 bases, with 14 bases sitting between them.

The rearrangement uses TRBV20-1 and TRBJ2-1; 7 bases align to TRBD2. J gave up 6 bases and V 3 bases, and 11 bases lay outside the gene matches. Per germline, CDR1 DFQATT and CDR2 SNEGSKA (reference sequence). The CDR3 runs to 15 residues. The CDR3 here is CSASRGLISGNEQFF. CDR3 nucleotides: TGCAGTGCTAGTAGGGGACTAATCTCAGGCAATGAGCAGTTCTTC.

For the CDR3, the DNA is TGTGCCAGCAGCAACAACAGGGTTCATCAGCCCCAGCATTTT. It translates to CASSNNRVHQPQHF. V and J are TRBV21-1 and TRBJ1-5; TRBD1, as called in the table, went unchecked against the DNA. TRBV21-1 is noted as a pseudogene. The CDR3 has 14 amino acids.

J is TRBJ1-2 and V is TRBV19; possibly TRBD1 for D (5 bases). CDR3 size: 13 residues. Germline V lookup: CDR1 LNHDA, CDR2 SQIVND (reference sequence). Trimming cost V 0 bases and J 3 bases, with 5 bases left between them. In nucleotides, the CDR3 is TGTGCCAGTAGTATAGACAGGGACTATGGCTACACCTTC. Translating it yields CASSIDRDYGYTF.

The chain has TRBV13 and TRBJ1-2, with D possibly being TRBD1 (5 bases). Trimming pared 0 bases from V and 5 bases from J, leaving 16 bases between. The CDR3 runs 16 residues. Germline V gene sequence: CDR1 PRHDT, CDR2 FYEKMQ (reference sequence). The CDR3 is CASSLGGRDGSYGYTF. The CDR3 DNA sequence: TGTGCCAGCAGCTTAGGAGGCCGGGACGGTTCATATGGCTACACCTTC.

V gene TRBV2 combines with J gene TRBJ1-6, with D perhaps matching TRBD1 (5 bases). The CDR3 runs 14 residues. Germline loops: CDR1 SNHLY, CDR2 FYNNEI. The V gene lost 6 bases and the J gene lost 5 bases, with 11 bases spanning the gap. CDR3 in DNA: TGTGCCAGCAGGGGGCGCCGGAATAATTCACCCCTCCACTTT. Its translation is CASRGRRNNSPLHF.

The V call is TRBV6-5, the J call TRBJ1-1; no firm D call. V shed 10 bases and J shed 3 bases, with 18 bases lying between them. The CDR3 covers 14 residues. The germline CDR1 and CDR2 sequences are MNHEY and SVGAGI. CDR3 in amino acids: CANTRSRFHTEAFF. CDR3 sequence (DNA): TGTGCCAACACCAGGAGCAGGTTTCACACTGAAGCTTTCTTT.

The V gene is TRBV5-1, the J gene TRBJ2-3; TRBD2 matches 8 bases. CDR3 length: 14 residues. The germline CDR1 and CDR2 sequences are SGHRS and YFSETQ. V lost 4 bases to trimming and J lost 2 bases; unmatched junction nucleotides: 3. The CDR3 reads CASSAGGPTDTQYF. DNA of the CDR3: TGCGCCAGCAGCGCGGGGGGCCCCACAGATACGCAGTATTTT. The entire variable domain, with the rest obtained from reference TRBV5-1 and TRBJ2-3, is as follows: KAGVTQTPRYLIKTRGQQVTLSCSPISGHRSVSWYQQTPGQGLQFLFEYFSETQRNKGNFPGRFSGRQFSNSRSEMNVSTLELGDSALYLCASSAGGPTDTQYFGPGTRLTVL.

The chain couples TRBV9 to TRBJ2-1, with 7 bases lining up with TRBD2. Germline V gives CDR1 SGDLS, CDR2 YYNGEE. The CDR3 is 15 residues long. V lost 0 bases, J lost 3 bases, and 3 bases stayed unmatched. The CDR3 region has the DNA TGTGCCAGCAGCGTAGCTACGGGGGGCTACAATGAGCAGTTCTTC. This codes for CASSVATGGYNEQFF.

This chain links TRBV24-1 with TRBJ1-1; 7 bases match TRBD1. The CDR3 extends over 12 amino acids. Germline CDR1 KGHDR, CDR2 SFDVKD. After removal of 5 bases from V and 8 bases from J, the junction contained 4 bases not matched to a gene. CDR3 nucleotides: TGTGCCACCAGTGTTGACAGGGCGGAAGCTTTCTTT. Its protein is CATSVDRAEAFF.

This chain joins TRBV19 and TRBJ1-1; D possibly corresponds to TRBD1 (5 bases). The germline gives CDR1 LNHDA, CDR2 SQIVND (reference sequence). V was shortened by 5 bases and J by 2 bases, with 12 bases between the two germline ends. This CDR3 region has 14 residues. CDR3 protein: CASSRPGQNTEAFF. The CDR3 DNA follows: TGTGCCAGTAGTCGTCCGGGGCAAAACACTGAAGCTTTCTTT.

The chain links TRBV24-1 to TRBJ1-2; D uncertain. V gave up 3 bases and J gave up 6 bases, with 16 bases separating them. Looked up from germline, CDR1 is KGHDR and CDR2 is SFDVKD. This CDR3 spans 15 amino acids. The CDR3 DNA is TGTGCCACCAGTGATGCAGGACGTATCAGTGATGGCTACACCTTC. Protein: CATSDAGRISDGYTF.

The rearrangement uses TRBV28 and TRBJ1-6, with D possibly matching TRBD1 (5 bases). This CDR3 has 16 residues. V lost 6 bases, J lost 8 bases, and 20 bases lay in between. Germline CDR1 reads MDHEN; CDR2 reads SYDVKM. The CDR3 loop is CASSLRVGGRYSPLHF. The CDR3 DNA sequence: TGTGCCAGCAGCCTCCGGGTGGGGGGTAGATATTCACCCCTCCACTTT.

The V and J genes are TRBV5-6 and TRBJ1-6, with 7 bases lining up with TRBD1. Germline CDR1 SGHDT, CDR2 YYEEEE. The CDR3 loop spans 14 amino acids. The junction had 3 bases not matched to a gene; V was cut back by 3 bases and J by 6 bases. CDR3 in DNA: TGTGCCAGCAGCTCGTACAGGGGTAATTCACCCCTCCACTTT. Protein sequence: CASSSYRGNSPLHF.

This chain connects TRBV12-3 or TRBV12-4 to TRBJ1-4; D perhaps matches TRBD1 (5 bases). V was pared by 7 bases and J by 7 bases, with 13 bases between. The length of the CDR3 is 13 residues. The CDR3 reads CASTIGGSEKLFF. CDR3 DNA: TGTGCCAGCACCATTGGGGGTAGTGAAAAACTGTTTTTT.

The CDR3 loop reads CASTRDTYGGYTF. CDR3 DNA sequence: TGTGCCAGTACAAGGGACACCTATGGTGGCTACACCTTC. The chain recombines TRBV19 with TRBJ1-2; D is perhaps TRBD1 (6 bases). Germline values: CDR1 LNHDA, CDR2 SQIVND (reference sequence). Trimming removed 7 bases from V and 7 bases from J, with 16 bases in between. The CDR3 consists of 13 residues.

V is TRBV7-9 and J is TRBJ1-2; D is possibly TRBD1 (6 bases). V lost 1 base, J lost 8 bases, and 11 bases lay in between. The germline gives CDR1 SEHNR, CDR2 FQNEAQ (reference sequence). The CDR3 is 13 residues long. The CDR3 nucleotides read TGTGCCAGCAGCTTAGAACAGGGCCTCGGCTACACCTTC. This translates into CASSLEQGLGYTF.

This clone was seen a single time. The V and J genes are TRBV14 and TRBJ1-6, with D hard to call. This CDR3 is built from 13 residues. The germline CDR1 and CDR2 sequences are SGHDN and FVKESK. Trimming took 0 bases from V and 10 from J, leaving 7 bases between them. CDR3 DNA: TGTGCCAGCAGCCAAGAGTTCGGCTCACCCCTCCACTTT. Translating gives CASSQEFGSPLHF.

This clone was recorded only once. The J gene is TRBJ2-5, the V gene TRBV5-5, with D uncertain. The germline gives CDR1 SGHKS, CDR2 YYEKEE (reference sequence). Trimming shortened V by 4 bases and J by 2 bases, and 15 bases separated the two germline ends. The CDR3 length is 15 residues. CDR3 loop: CASSPAASEQETQYF. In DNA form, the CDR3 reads TGTGCCAGCAGCCCGGCAGCGTCGGAACAAGAGACCCAGTACTTC.

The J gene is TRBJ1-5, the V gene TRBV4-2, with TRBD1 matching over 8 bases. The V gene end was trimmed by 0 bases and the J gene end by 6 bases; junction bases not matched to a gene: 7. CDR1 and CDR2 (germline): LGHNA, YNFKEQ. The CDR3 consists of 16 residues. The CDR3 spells CASSQDQGAESQPQHF. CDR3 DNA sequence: TGTGCCAGCAGCCAAGATCAGGGGGCGGAAAGTCAGCCCCAGCATTTT.

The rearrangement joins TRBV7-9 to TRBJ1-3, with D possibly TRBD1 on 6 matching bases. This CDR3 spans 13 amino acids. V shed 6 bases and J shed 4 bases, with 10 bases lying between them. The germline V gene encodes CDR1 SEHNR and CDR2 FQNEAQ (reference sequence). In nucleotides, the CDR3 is TGTGCCAGCAGAACAGGGTCCGGAAACACCATATATTTT. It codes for CASRTGSGNTIYF.

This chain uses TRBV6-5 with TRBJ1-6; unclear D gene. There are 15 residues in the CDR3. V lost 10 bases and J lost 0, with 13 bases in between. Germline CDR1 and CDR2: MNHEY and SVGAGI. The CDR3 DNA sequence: TGTGCCACCCAGGTGGAGAGCTCCTATAATTCACCCCTCCACTTT. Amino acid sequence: CATQVESSYNSPLHF.